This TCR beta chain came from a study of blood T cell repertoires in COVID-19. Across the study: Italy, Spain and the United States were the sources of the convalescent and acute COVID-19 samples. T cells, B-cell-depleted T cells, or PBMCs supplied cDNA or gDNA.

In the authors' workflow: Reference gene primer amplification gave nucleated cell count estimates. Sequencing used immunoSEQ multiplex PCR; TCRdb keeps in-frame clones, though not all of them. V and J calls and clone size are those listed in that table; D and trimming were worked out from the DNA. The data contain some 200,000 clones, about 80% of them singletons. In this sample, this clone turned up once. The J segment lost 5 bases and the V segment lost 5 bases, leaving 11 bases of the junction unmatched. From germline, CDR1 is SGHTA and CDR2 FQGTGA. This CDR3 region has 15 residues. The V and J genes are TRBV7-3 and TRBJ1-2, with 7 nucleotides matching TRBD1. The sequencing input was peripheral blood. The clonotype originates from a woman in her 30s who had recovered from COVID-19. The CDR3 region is CASSLTGQETYGYTF. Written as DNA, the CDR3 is TGTGCCAGCAGCCTCACTGGACAGGAGACGTATGGCTACACCTTC.